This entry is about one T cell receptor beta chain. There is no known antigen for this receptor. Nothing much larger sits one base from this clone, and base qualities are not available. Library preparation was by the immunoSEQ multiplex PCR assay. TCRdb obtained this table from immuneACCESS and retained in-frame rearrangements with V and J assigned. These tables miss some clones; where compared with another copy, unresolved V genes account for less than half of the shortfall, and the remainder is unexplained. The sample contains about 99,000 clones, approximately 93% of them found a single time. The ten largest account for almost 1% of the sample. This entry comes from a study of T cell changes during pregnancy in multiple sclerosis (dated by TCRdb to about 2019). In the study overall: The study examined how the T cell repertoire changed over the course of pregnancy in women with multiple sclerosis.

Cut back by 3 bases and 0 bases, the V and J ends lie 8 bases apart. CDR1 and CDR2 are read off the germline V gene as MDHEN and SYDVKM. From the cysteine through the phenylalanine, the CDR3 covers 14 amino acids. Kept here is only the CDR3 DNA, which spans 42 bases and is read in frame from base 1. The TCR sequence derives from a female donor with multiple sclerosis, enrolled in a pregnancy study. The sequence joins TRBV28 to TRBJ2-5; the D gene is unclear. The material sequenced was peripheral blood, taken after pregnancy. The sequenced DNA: TGTGCCAGCAGTTTTCCCCCTAACCAAGAGACCCAGTACTTC. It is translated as CASSFPPNQETQYF.